The subject of this entry is one T cell receptor (beta chain). The beta constant-region primer was an equimolar mix of two oligonucleotides covering TRBC1 and TRBC2. Ligated cDNA was amplified by four rounds of PCR with nested alpha and beta constant-region primers and SP2. TCRdb ran MiXCR on the UMI-ligation and nested PCR reads and lists one entry per CDR3 protein. The profile shows 23,000 or so distinct CDR3 sequences, 9.5% to 11% of them singletons. The data derive from a study of naive and memory T cell subsets. CD4+ T cell IFNgamma after overnight CMV lysate exposure gave donor CMV status. Trimming took 4 bases from V and 2 from J, leaving 8 bases between them. From germline, CDR1 is SEHNR and CDR2 FQNEAQ (reference sequence). This CDR3 has 13 residues.

The sequence derives from a human donor in good health. This rearrangement joins TRBV7-9 to TRBJ1-2; perhaps TRBD1 as D (5 bases). The material sequenced was central memory CD8+ T cells from blood. CDR3 in DNA: TGTGCCAGCAGCTCAGGGCCCAACTATGGCTACACCTTC. This sequence encodes CASSSGPNYGYTF.